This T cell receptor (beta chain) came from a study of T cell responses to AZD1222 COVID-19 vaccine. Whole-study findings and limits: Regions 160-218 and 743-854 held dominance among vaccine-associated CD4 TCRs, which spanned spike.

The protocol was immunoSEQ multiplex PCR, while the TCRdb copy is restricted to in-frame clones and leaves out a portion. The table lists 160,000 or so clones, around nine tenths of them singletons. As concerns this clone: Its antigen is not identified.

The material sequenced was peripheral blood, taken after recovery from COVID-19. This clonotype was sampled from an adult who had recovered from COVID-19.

The CDR3 loop reads CASSFRTIPQETQYF. The DNA of the CDR3 is TGTGCCAGCAGCTTTCGGACTATCCCCCAAGAGACCCAGTACTTC. This rearrangement joins TRBV7-8 to TRBJ2-5, with D possibly being TRBD2 (6 bases). The CDR3 covers 15 residues. Germline V CDR1 and CDR2: SGHVS, FQNEAQ. V was trimmed by 3 bases and J by 1 base, leaving 12 bases between them.